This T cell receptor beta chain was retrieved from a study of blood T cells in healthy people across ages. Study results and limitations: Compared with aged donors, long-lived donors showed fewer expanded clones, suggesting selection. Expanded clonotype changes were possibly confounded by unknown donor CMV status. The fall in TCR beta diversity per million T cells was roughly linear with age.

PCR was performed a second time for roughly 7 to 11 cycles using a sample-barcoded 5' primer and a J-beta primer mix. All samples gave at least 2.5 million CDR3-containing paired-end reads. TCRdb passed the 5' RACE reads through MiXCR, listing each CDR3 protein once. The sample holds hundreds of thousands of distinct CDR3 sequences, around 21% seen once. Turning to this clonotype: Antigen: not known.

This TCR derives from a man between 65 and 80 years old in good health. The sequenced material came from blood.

The CDR3 here is CASSLAVAGGNEQFF. The CDR3 DNA reads TGTGCCAGCAGCTTAGCGGTAGCGGGAGGGAATGAGCAGTTCTTC. The chain has TRBV7-6 and TRBJ2-1; the match to TRBD2 covers 11 bases. After removal of 0 bases from V and 7 bases from J, the junction contained 2 bases not matched to a gene. CDR3 size: 15 residues. The germline V gene has CDR1 SGHVS and CDR2 FNYEAQ.